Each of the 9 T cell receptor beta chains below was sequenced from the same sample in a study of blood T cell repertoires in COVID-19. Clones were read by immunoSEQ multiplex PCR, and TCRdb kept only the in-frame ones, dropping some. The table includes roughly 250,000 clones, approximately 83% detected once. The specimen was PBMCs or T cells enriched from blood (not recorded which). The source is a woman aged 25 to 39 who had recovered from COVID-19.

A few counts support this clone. The CDR3 region has the DNA TGCGCCAGCAGTGAGTCTACAGGGAGAGATACGCAGTATTTT. Its protein product is CASSESTGRDTQYF. This rearrangement joins TRBV10-2 to TRBJ2-3; D is possibly TRBD1 (6 bases). This CDR3 has 14 residues. V lost 0 bases and J lost 5, with 9 bases in between. CDR1 is WSHSY, CDR2 SAAADI, per germline.

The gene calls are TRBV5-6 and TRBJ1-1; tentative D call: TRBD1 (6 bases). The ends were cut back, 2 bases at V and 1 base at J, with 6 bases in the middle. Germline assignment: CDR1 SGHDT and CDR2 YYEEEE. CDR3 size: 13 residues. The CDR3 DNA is TGTGCCAGCAGCTTACAGGGGAACACTGAAGCTTTCTTT. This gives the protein CASSLQGNTEAFF.

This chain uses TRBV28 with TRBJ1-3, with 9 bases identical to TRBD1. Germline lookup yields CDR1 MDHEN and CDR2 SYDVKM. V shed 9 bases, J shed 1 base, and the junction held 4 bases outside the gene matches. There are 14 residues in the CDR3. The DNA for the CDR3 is TGTGCCAGTACGACAGGGGGATCTGGAAACACCATATATTTT. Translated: CASTTGGSGNTIYF.

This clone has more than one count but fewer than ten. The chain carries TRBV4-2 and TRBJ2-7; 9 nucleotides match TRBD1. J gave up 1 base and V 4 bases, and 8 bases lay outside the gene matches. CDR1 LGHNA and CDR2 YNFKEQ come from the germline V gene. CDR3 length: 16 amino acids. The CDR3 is CASSLEEGQGSYEQYF. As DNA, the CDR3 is TGTGCCAGCAGCCTCGAGGAGGGACAGGGATCCTACGAGCAGTACTTC.

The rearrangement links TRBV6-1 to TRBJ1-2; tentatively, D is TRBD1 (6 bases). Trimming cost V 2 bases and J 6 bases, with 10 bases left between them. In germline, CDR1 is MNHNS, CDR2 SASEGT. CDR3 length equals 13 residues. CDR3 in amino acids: CASSELRGNGYTF. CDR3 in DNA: TGTGCCAGCAGTGAACTGAGGGGGAATGGCTACACCTTC.

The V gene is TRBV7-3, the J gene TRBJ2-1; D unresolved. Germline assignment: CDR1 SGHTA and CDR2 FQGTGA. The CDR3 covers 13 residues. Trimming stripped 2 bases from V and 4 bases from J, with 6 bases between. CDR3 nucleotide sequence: TGTGCCAGCAGCTTAGACACGTACAATGAGCAGTTCTTC. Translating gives CASSLDTYNEQFF. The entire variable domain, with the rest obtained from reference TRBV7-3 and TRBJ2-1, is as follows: GAGVSQTPSNKVTEKGKYVELRCDPISGHTALYWYRQSLGQGPEFLIYFQGTGAADDSGLPNDRFFAVRPEGSVSTLKIQRTERGDSAVYLCASSLDTYNEQFFGPGTRLTVL.

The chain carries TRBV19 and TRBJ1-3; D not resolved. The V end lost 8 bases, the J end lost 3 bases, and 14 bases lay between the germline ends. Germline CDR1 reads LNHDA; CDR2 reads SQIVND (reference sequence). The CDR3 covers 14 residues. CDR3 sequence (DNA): TGTGCCAGTCGTGATCGGAGGCTTGGAAACACCATATATTTT. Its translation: CASRDRRLGNTIYF. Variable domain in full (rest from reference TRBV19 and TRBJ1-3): DGGITQSPKYLFRKEGQNVTLSCEQNLNHDAMYWYRQDPGQGLRLIYYSQIVNDFQKGDIAEGYSVSREKKESFPLTVTSAQKNPTAFYLCASRDRRLGNTIYFGEGSWLTVV.

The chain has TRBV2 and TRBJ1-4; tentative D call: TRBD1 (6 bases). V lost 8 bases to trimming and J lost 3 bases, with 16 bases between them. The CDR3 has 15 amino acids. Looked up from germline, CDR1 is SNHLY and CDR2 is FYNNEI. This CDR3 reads CASGAVGGPNEKLFF. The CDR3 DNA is TGTGCCAGCGGGGCCGTGGGGGGGCCTAATGAAAAACTGTTTTTT.

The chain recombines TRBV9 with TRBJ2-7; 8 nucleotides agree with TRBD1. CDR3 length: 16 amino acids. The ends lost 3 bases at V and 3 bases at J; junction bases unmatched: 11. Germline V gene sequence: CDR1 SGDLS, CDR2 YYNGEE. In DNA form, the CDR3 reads TGTGCCAGCAGCGATCGAGACGGGACAGGTTTCTACGAGCAGTACTTC. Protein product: CASSDRDGTGFYEQYF.